The 21 T cell receptor beta chains reported below all come from one sample, sequenced in a study of radiotherapy plus CTLA-4 blockade in lung cancer. Here immunoSEQ multiplex PCR was the method, and the copy in TCRdb shows in-frame clones only, minus some. The data show about 62,000 clones, with roughly 80% seen just once and about 4.4% held by the top ten. The sequencing here drew on peripheral blood, taken from a patient treated with radiotherapy plus ipilimumab. The receptor source for this set is a human donor with non-small cell lung cancer who had a complete response to radiotherapy plus ipilimumab.

This rearrangement joins TRBV7-9 to TRBJ2-2; perhaps TRBD1 as D (5 bases). Germline CDR1 SEHNR, CDR2 FQNEAQ (reference sequence). V was cut by 1 base and J by 6 bases, with 12 bases left in between. The length of the CDR3 is 15 residues. The CDR3 DNA is TGTGCCAGCAGCTTAGTCAGGGTATTGCCCGGGGAGCTGTTTTTT. Translating it yields CASSLVRVLPGELFF.

The V and J genes are TRBV29-1 and TRBJ2-7; TRBD1 agrees at 12 bases. Looked up from germline, CDR1 is SQVTM and CDR2 is ANQGSEA. The V and J ends lost 5 bases and 2 bases, in that order; junction bases with no gene match: 4. The CDR3 length is 14 residues. CDR3 coding DNA: TGCAGCGTTACCGGGACAGGGGGCACCTACGAGCAGTACTTC. Amino acids: CSVTGTGGTYEQYF.

In DNA form, the CDR3 reads TGTGCCAGCAGCTTCGCGGCCAGCTACGAGCAGTACGTC. Translated, it gives CASSFAASYEQYV. This sequence joins TRBV7-2 and TRBJ2-7; no firm D call. CDR1 and CDR2 (germline): SGHTA, FQGNSA. V lost 3 bases and J 3 bases, leaving 9 bases between the germline ends. CDR3 length: 13 residues.

V is TRBV30 and J is TRBJ2-1; no firm D call. Trimming took off 0 bases at V and 6 bases at J, with 9 bases between the two ends. This CDR3 comprises 13 residues. Germline V gene data show CDR1 as GTSNPN and CDR2 as SVGIG (reference sequence). Here the CDR3 reads CAWSVATGNEQFF. The CDR3 region has the DNA TGTGCCTGGAGTGTGGCCACGGGCAATGAGCAGTTCTTC.

The count of this clone is one. The V and J genes are TRBV6-6 and TRBJ1-4; 7 positions agree with TRBD1. This CDR3 spans 15 amino acids. Germline V gene lookup returns CDR1 MNHNY and CDR2 SVGAGI (reference sequence). V trimming: 2 bases; J trimming: 8 bases; junction bases outside the gene matches: 8. DNA for the CDR3: TGTGCCAGCAGTTACGGGGACAGAGGAGTGGAAAAACTGTTTTTT. It specifies CASSYGDRGVEKLFF.

The chain links TRBV7-2 to TRBJ1-1; D call uncertain. The germline V gene encodes CDR1 SGHTA and CDR2 FQGNSA. The CDR3 has 13 residues. Trimming cost V 5 bases and J 7 bases, with 14 bases left between them. The CDR3 nucleotides are TGTGCCAGCAGCCTCTTTAGAGGTGGTGAAGCTTTCTTT. Protein product: CASSLFRGGEAFF.

The chain uses TRBV6-6 and TRBJ1-3; no clear D. V lost 0 bases and J 9 bases, leaving 9 bases between the germline ends. CDR3 size: 13 residues. The germline CDR1 and CDR2 sequences are MNHNY and SVGAGI (reference sequence). This chain's CDR3 is CASSYSGSATIYF. The CDR3, as DNA: TGTGCCAGCAGTTACTCAGGTTCGGCCACCATATATTTT.

The genes are TRBV11-2 and TRBJ2-1; 9 bases agree with TRBD2. Trimming cost V 5 bases and J 6 bases; bases outside gene matches: 8. Germline CDR1 is SGHAT and CDR2 is FQNNGV. The CDR3 length is 15 residues. The CDR3 sequence is CASSNGAGGSNEQFF. The CDR3 DNA is TGTGCCAGCAGCAACGGTGCGGGAGGGAGCAATGAGCAGTTCTTC.

This clone was detected once. This chain connects TRBV19 to TRBJ1-1, with D possibly being TRBD1 (5 bases). The germline gives CDR1 LNHDA, CDR2 SQIVND (reference sequence). The CDR3 is made up of 15 amino acids. Trimming stripped 7 bases from V and 7 bases from J, with 22 bases between. CDR3 nucleotides: TGTGCCAGTACCCAACGCAGCCCAGGGCAGCGTGAAGCTTTCTTT. Amino acid sequence: CASTQRSPGQREAFF.

Here the CDR3 DNA reads TGTGCCAGCAGCCCCCGACTAGCGGAGGGGGATGAGCAGTTCTTC. The encoded protein is CASSPRLAEGDEQFF. The gene calls are TRBV11-3 and TRBJ2-1; 9 bases align to TRBD2. This CDR3 spans 15 amino acids. Germline CDR1 reads SGHNT; CDR2 reads YENEEA. The V segment lost 5 bases and the J segment 8 bases; nucleotides outside the gene matches: 10. Full variable domain (remainder filled in from reference TRBV11-3 and TRBJ2-1): EAGVVQSPRYKIIEKKQPVAFWCNPISGHNTLYWYLQNLGQGPELLIRYENEEAVDDSQLPKDRFSAERLKGVDSTLKIQPAELGDSAVYLCASSPRLAEGDEQFFGPGTRLTVL.

This clone was detected only a few times. The chain carries TRBV18 and TRBJ1-1; D is undetermined. V was clipped by 5 bases and J by 6 bases, with 7 bases between them. The CDR3 is 11 residues long. Germline V gene sequence: CDR1 KGHSH, CDR2 LQKENI. CDR3 residues: CASSMEAEAFF. The CDR3 DNA sequence: TGTGCCAGCTCAATGGAGGCTGAAGCTTTCTTT.

This chain uses TRBV5-1 with TRBJ2-3; D perhaps matches TRBD2 (6 bases). CDR3 length equals 17 residues. V lost 3 bases and J lost 2, with 19 bases in between. Germline V CDR1 and CDR2: SGHRS, YFSETQ. The CDR3 nucleotides are TGCGCCAGCAGCTCCGGACGTGGAGGGGAGCACACAGATACGCAGTATTTT. As protein: CASSSGRGGEHTDTQYF.

The chain combines TRBV6-5 with TRBJ2-7; TRBD2 matches 11 bases. Trimming cost V 2 bases and J 3 bases; bases outside gene matches: 3. The CDR3 contains 15 residues. Germline V gives CDR1 MNHEY, CDR2 SVGAGI. The CDR3 sequence: CASSYGTSGIYEQYF. As DNA, the CDR3 is TGTGCCAGCAGTTACGGGACTAGCGGCATCTACGAGCAGTACTTC.

A note on this clone: The junction departs from the called germline gene at one end, perhaps through a read error. This chain connects TRBV7-7 to TRBJ2-2; no clear D gene. CDR3 length: 11 amino acids. Germline lookup yields CDR1 SSHAT and CDR2 FNYEAQ (reference sequence). In DNA, the CDR3 is TGTGCTAGCAGCTTAAGGGGGGAGCTGTTTTTT. Protein: CASSLRGELFF.

The chain combines TRBV14 with TRBJ2-7; no clear D. Germline CDR1 and CDR2: SGHDN and FVKESK. V lost 0 bases to trimming and J lost 7 bases, with 4 bases between them. This CDR3 has 11 amino acids. CDR3 nucleotides: TGTGCCAGCAGCCAAGATTGGGAGCAGTACTTC. Its translation is CASSQDWEQYF.

The rearrangement joins TRBV5-1 to TRBJ2-5; no definite D call. CDR1 is SGHRS, CDR2 YFSETQ, per germline. V dropped 1 base and J dropped 1 base, with 8 bases sitting between them. This CDR3 has 14 residues. The CDR3 nucleotides are TGCGCCAGCAGCTTGTCGGGCGGCCAAGAGACCCAGTACTTC. Protein sequence: CASSLSGGQETQYF.

V usage is TRBV19 and J usage is TRBJ2-7; 14 bases map to TRBD2. CDR1 is LNHDA and CDR2 is SQIVND in the germline V gene (reference sequence). Germline trimming cut 7 bases from V and 7 bases from J; bases unmatched to any gene: 6. The CDR3 covers 14 residues. The CDR3 protein is CASKTSGGAWEQYF. The CDR3 DNA reads as TGTGCCAGTAAGACTAGCGGGGGGGCGTGGGAGCAGTACTTC.

V usage is TRBV5-1 and J usage is TRBJ1-2, with 10 bases fitting TRBD1. The germline V gene has CDR1 SGHRS and CDR2 YFSETQ. V shed 3 bases, J shed 4 bases, and the junction held 6 bases outside the gene matches. This CDR3 is 15 amino acids long. The CDR3: CASSSTGGGLYGYTF. CDR3 DNA sequence: TGCGCCAGCAGCTCGACAGGGGGCGGACTCTATGGCTACACCTTC.

The V call is TRBV28, the J call TRBJ1-2; D unresolved. The CDR3 totals 13 residues. The ends were cut back, 6 bases at V and 8 bases at J, with 16 bases in the middle. Germline V lookup: CDR1 MDHEN, CDR2 SYDVKM. In DNA, the CDR3 is TGTGCCAGCAGACCCGGACGTGTGAGGGGCTACACCTTC. This sequence encodes CASRPGRVRGYTF.

This chain connects TRBV5-1 to TRBJ1-1; D is unclear. V lost 0 bases and J 7 bases, leaving 7 bases between the germline ends. Germline values: CDR1 SGHRS, CDR2 YFSETQ. CDR3 length: 12 residues. CDR3 sequence: CASSLVGNEAFF. CDR3 DNA: TGCGCCAGCAGCTTGGTGGGGAATGAAGCTTTCTTT.

This clone has only a few counts. The chain combines TRBV21-1 with TRBJ2-7; the table names TRBD1, a call not compared with the DNA. TRBV21-1 is designated a pseudogene. This CDR3 contains 14 residues. The CDR3 DNA reads TGTGCCAGCAGCACAACAGGGGGCGCGGGCGAGCAGTACGTC. It encodes CASSTTGGAGEQYV.